This passage covers 9 T cell receptor beta chains from one sample sequenced in a study of OX40 agonist ivuxolimab in advanced cancers. Assay used: immunoSEQ multiplex PCR; TCRdb lists only in-frame clones, some missing. The table includes approximately 91,000 clones, about 86% detected once. The sample in question was CD4+ or CD8+ T cells sorted from blood, obtained in a trial of the OX40 agonist ivuxolimab. These receptors were taken from an adult with an advanced solid tumor such as melanoma, head and neck, liver or kidney cancer.

The rearrangement links TRBV11-2 to TRBJ2-7; D unresolved. The V gene lost 0 bases and the J gene lost 6 bases, with 9 bases spanning the gap. Germline V gene data show CDR1 as SGHAT and CDR2 as FQNNGV. The CDR3 covers 13 residues. CDR3 amino acids: CASSLEWAGEQYF. The CDR3 DNA sequence: TGTGCCAGCAGCTTAGAATGGGCTGGCGAGCAGTACTTC.

CDR3 sequence (DNA): TGTGCCAGCAGCTCCAGGGGCAGTCTTGAAGCTTTCTTT. Its translation: CASSSRGSLEAFF. The chain uses TRBV21-1 and TRBJ1-1; TRBD1, the table's D call, was not compared with the DNA. TRBV21-1 represents a pseudogene. The CDR3 contains 13 residues.

The chain employs TRBV19 and TRBJ2-3, with D perhaps matching TRBD1 (5 bases). V dropped 0 bases and J dropped 8 bases, with 6 bases sitting between them. CDR1 is LNHDA and CDR2 is SQIVND in the germline V gene (reference sequence). The CDR3 is made up of 12 amino acids. The chain's CDR3 is CASSIDDSTQYF. In nucleotides, the CDR3 is TGTGCCAGTAGTATAGACGACAGTACGCAGTATTTT.

The rearrangement uses TRBV7-2 and TRBJ1-1, with D maybe TRBD1 (5 bases). Germline V gives CDR1 SGHTA, CDR2 FQGNSA. The CDR3 contains 14 residues. V lost 3 bases and J lost 4, with 12 bases in between. CDR3 amino acids: CASSFRGVGTEAFF. In DNA form, the CDR3 reads TGTGCCAGCAGCTTCCGGGGGGTTGGCACTGAAGCTTTCTTT. Full variable domain (missing parts from reference TRBV7-2 and TRBJ1-1): GAGVSQSPSNKVTEKGKDVELRCDPISGHTALYWYRQSLGQGLEFLIYFQGNSAPDKSGLPSDRFSAERTGGSVSTLTIQRTQQEDSAVYLCASSFRGVGTEAFFGQGTRLTVV.

This chain uses TRBV10-3 with TRBJ1-6; 10 positions match TRBD1. CDR1 and CDR2 (germline): ENHRY, SYGVKD. This CDR3 comprises 14 residues. J lost 9 bases, V lost 4 bases, and 3 bases had no gene match. The CDR3 is CAISGGQGGSPLHF. The DNA for the CDR3 is TGTGCCATCAGTGGAGGACAGGGGGGTTCACCCCTCCACTTT.

The chain carries TRBV7-6 and TRBJ2-1; the D is unclear. CDR1 and CDR2 (germline): SGHVS, FNYEAQ. The CDR3 loop spans 13 amino acids. The V and J ends lost 2 bases and 4 bases respectively, with 6 bases between them. The CDR3 sequence: CASSLSQYNEQFF. The CDR3 bases are TGTGCCAGCAGCTTATCACAGTACAATGAGCAGTTCTTC. The full variable domain, completed using reference TRBV7-6 and TRBJ2-1, is GAGVSQSPRYKVTKRGQDVALRCDPISGHVSLYWYRQALGQGPEFLTYFNYEAQQDKSGLPNDRFSAERPEGSISTLTIQRTEQRDSAMYRCASSLSQYNEQFFGPGTRLTVL.

J is TRBJ1-3 and V is TRBV21-1. TRBV21-1 is reported as a pseudogene. The CDR3 has 16 residues. In DNA form, the CDR3 reads TGTGCCAGCAGCAAACGGGCGGGACCCCCGGGAAACACCATATATTTT. Its protein product is CASSKRAGPPGNTIYF.

In its sample, this clone was seen once. The chain carries TRBV30 and TRBJ2-2; D possibly matches TRBD1 or TRBD2 (7 bases each). Germline assignment: CDR1 GTSNPN and CDR2 SVGIG (reference sequence). V was shortened by 6 bases and J by 3 bases, with 23 bases between the two germline ends. The CDR3 contains 17 residues. The CDR3 DNA reads TGTGCCTGCCCCCGGGGAGGGGGCGGGTGGGACACCGGGGAGCTGTTTTTT. Encoded protein: CACPRGGGGWDTGELFF.

The chain combines TRBV28 with TRBJ2-7; D call uncertain. This CDR3 has 15 amino acids. CDR1 is MDHEN, CDR2 SYDVKM, per germline. The germline V and J ends were trimmed by 8 bases and 0 bases, with 17 bases remaining between them. CDR3 loop: CASGLHDRSSYEQYF. Here the CDR3 DNA reads TGTGCCAGCGGCTTACATGACCGGAGCTCCTACGAGCAGTACTTC.